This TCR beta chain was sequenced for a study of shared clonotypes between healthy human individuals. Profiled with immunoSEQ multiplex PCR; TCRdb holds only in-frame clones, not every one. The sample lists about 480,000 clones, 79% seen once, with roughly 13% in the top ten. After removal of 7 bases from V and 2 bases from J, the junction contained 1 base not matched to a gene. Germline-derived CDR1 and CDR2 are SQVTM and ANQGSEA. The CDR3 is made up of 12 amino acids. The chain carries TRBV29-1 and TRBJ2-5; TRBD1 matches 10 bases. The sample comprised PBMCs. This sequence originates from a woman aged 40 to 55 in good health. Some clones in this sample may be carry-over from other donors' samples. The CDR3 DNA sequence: TGCAGCGGGACAGGGGGACAAGAGACCCAGTACTTC. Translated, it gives CSGTGGQETQYF.